These 30 T cell receptor beta chains share one sample of origin, sequenced in a study of cytotoxic CD8 clonotypes in ibrutinib-treated CLL. Assay used: immunoSEQ multiplex PCR; TCRdb lists only in-frame clones, some missing. The sample lists some 140,000 clones, 91% occurring once. Sequenced here: PBMCs, sampled after 12 months of ibrutinib treatment. These receptors came from a human donor with chronic lymphocytic leukemia.

V usage is TRBV9 and J usage is TRBJ1-1; no definite D call. Per germline, CDR1 SGDLS and CDR2 YYNGEE. Trimming stripped 0 bases from V and 5 bases from J, with 11 bases between. CDR3 length: 14 amino acids. The CDR3 DNA sequence: TGTGCCAGCAGCGTAGAGGTTGCGGGGACTGAAGCTTTCTTT. Translation: CASSVEVAGTEAFF.

The CDR3 loop reads CASSLYDTLGEQFF. CDR3 bases: TGTGCCAGCAGTTTATACGACACCTTGGGGGAGCAGTTCTTC. V and J are TRBV28 and TRBJ2-1; D unresolved. The CDR3 length is 14 residues. CDR1 and CDR2 from the germline V gene are MDHEN and SYDVKM. The V end was cut by 1 base, the J end by 10 bases, with 14 bases between. The full variable domain, with the rest looked up from reference TRBV28 and TRBJ2-1, is DVKVTQSSRYLVKRTGEKVFLECVQDMDHENMFWYRQDPGLGLRLIYFSYDVKMKEKGDIPEGYSVSREKKERFSLILESASTNQTSMYLCASSLYDTLGEQFFGPGTRLTVL.

The chain links TRBV11-1 to TRBJ2-5; TRBD1 might be the D (5 bases). This CDR3 has 16 amino acids. V was shortened by 1 base and J by 1 base, with 13 bases between the two germline ends. The germline gives CDR1 SGHAT, CDR2 FQDESV (reference sequence). As DNA, the CDR3 is TGTGCCAGCAGCTTAGGTGGGGCGGTGCTCCAAGAGACCCAGTACTTC. This encodes CASSLGGAVLQETQYF.

The rearrangement joins TRBV2 to TRBJ1-1; D not certain. Germline V lookup: CDR1 SNHLY, CDR2 FYNNEI. The CDR3 runs to 14 residues. Trimming shortened V by 4 bases and J by 6 bases, and 15 bases separated the two germline ends. The CDR3 nucleotides are TGTGCCAGCAGTGGAAGAGAGGTAACCGCTGAAGCTTTCTTT. The encoded protein is CASSGREVTAEAFF.

This chain connects TRBV6-4 to TRBJ1-5; D possibly corresponds to TRBD1 (6 bases). The ends were cut back, 6 bases at V and 3 bases at J, with 12 bases in the middle. The CDR3 covers 14 residues. Germline values: CDR1 MRHNA, CDR2 SNTAGT. The CDR3 region is CASRPGTINQPQHF. CDR3 DNA: TGTGCCAGCAGGCCCGGGACAATCAATCAGCCCCAGCATTTT.

The rearrangement joins TRBV13 to TRBJ2-1, with 14 positions matching TRBD2. Looked up from germline, CDR1 is PRHDT and CDR2 is FYEKMQ (reference sequence). The junction had 3 bases not matched to a gene; V was cut back by 1 base and J by 4 bases. The CDR3 extends over 17 amino acids. CDR3 residues: CASSLEGTSGSYNEQFF. CDR3 coding DNA: TGTGCCAGCAGCTTAGAAGGGACTAGCGGGAGTTACAATGAGCAGTTCTTC. The variable domain in full, with the rest retrieved from reference TRBV13 and TRBJ2-1, is AAGVIQSPRHLIKEKRETATLKCYPIPRHDTVYWYQQGPGQDPQFLISFYEKMQSDKGSIPDRFSAQQFSDYHSELNMSSLELGDSALYFCASSLEGTSGSYNEQFFGPGTRLTVL.

V gene TRBV5-1 combines with J gene TRBJ2-1; a weak D match, TRBD1 (5 bases). Trimming shortened V by 1 base and J by 2 bases, and 10 bases separated the two germline ends. There are 15 residues in the CDR3. Germline V gene data show CDR1 as SGHRS and CDR2 as YFSETQ. The CDR3 region has the DNA TGCGCCAGCAGCTTGACAGGTGATACCTACAATGAGCAGTTCTTC. Its protein is CASSLTGDTYNEQFF. The variable domain in full, completed from reference TRBV5-1 and TRBJ2-1, reads KAGVTQTPRYLIKTRGQQVTLSCSPISGHRSVSWYQQTPGQGLQFLFEYFSETQRNKGNFPGRFSGRQFSNSRSEMNVSTLELGDSALYLCASSLTGDTYNEQFFGPGTRLTVL.

The chain links TRBV19 to TRBJ1-5, with a weak D call TRBD1 (5 bases). From germline, CDR1 is LNHDA and CDR2 SQIVND (reference sequence). The CDR3 has 15 amino acids. V gave up 4 bases and J gave up 0 bases, with 10 bases separating them. The chain's CDR3 is CASSTSGTSNQPQHF. The CDR3, as DNA: TGTGCCAGTAGTACCTCAGGGACTAGCAATCAGCCCCAGCATTTT.

V usage is TRBV6-5 and J usage is TRBJ1-2; D is unclear. The CDR3 sequence is 15 residues long. Germline V gene data show CDR1 as MNHEY and CDR2 as SVGAGI. Between the trimmed V and J ends, which lost 2 bases and 3 bases, there was a span of 13 bases. As DNA, the CDR3 is TGTGCCAGCAGTTACATCGGGCAGGTCGACTATGGCTACACCTTC. Translating it yields CASSYIGQVDYGYTF.

Comments on this clone: At one end the junction does not follow the germline gene, possibly because of a read error. V gene TRBV15 combines with J gene TRBJ2-5; D is ambiguous. This CDR3 is built from 13 residues. CDR1 and CDR2 (germline): LNHNV, YYDKDF (reference sequence). The CDR3 reads CATSRVLDPSPDF. The CDR3 nucleotides are TGTGCCACCAGCAGAGTTTTGGACCCGAGCCCCGACTTC.

The V and J genes are TRBV28 and TRBJ2-4, with a possible D match to TRBD1 (6 bases). CDR3 length: 14 amino acids. Germline CDR1 is MDHEN and CDR2 is SYDVKM. Trimming took off 1 base at V and 5 bases at J, with 9 bases between the two ends. CDR3 residues: CASSLSGAENIQYF. The CDR3 bases are TGTGCCAGCAGTTTATCAGGGGCGGAAAACATTCAGTACTTC.

This clone turned up a few times. This sequence joins TRBV27 and TRBJ1-2, with D uncertain. V was clipped by 5 bases and J by 3 bases, with 13 bases between them. Germline lookup yields CDR1 MNHEY and CDR2 SMNVEV (reference sequence). The CDR3 totals 14 residues. The CDR3 nucleotides are TGTGCCAGCAGTCTCCTTGGTTCGGACTATGGCTACACCTTC. It specifies CASSLLGSDYGYTF.

This clone was seen only once. This CDR3 is CASICRGANQPQHF. CDR3 DNA: TGTGCCAGCATCTGTAGGGGGGCAAATCAGCCCCAGCATTTT. The genes are TRBV2 and TRBJ1-5, with D perhaps TRBD1 (6 bases). Between the trimmed V and J ends, which lost 7 bases and 4 bases, there was a span of 14 bases. From germline, CDR1 is SNHLY and CDR2 FYNNEI. The CDR3 extends over 14 amino acids.

The V gene is TRBV18, the J gene TRBJ2-1; 10 bases line up with TRBD2. In germline, CDR1 is KGHSH, CDR2 LQKENI. V was clipped by 3 bases and J by 7 bases; unmatched bases: 6. The CDR3 is 15 residues long. CDR3 coding DNA: TGTGCCAGCTCACCGCTAGCGGGAGTGCGGAATGAGCAGTTCTTC. This encodes CASSPLAGVRNEQFF.

V usage is TRBV15 and J usage is TRBJ1-3; unclear D gene. The CDR3 length is 18 residues. V lost 0 bases to trimming and J lost 0 bases, with 15 bases between them. Germline CDR1 and CDR2: LNHNV and YYDKDF (reference sequence). The CDR3 protein is CATSRDRRGILSGNTIYF. The CDR3 nucleotides read TGTGCCACCAGCAGAGATCGGCGAGGGATCCTCTCTGGAAACACCATATATTTT.

The J gene is TRBJ2-7, the V gene TRBV11-2; 7 bases map to TRBD1. With V trimmed by 5 bases and J by 2 bases, 9 bases remained unmatched. CDR3 length: 15 amino acids. CDR1 and CDR2 from the germline V gene are SGHAT and FQNNGV. The CDR3 protein is CASSRGQAIPYEQYF. The CDR3 nucleotides read TGTGCCAGCAGCCGAGGACAGGCGATACCCTACGAGCAGTACTTC. Full variable domain (missing parts from reference TRBV11-2 and TRBJ2-7): EAGVAQSPRYKIIEKRQSVAFWCNPISGHATLYWYQQILGQGPKLLIQFQNNGVVDDSQLPKDRFSAERLKGVDSTLKIQPAKLEDSAVYLCASSRGQAIPYEQYFGPGTRLTVT.

The chain is built from TRBV12-5 and TRBJ2-1; 8 bases are shared with TRBD1. This CDR3 has 13 residues. Germline lookup yields CDR1 LGHNT and CDR2 FRNRAP. Unmatched junction bases numbered 6, after V lost 5 bases and J lost 9 bases. In DNA, the CDR3 is TGTGCTAGTGGTCGGCAGACAGGGGTTGAGCAGTTCTTC. This gives the protein CASGRQTGVEQFF. Supplemented by reference TRBV12-5 and TRBJ2-1, the full variable domain reads DARVTQTPRHKVTEMGQEVTMRCQPILGHNTVFWYRQTMMQGLELLAYFRNRAPLDDSGMPKDRFSAEMPDATLATLKIQPSEPRDSAVYFCASGRQTGVEQFFGPGTRLTVL.

This chain joins TRBV19 and TRBJ1-5; D is unresolved. CDR3 size: 15 residues. V dropped 7 bases and J dropped 0 bases, with 13 bases sitting between them. Germline-derived CDR1 and CDR2 are LNHDA and SQIVND (reference sequence). The CDR3 spells CASIPNGYSNQPQHF. In nucleotides, the CDR3 is TGTGCCAGTATCCCCAACGGGTATAGCAATCAGCCCCAGCATTTT.

This clone is medium-sized within its sample. The chain has TRBV5-6 and TRBJ1-3, with D maybe TRBD1 (5 bases). V shed 3 bases and J shed 0 bases, with 13 bases lying between them. The CDR3 contains 16 residues. Germline lookup yields CDR1 SGHDT and CDR2 YYEEEE. The CDR3 loop reads CASSSENRNSGNTIYF. CDR3 DNA sequence: TGTGCCAGCAGCTCCGAAAACAGGAACTCTGGAAACACCATATATTTT.

This chain uses TRBV27 with TRBJ1-4, with a tentative D call TRBD1 (6 bases). CDR1 is MNHEY and CDR2 is SMNVEV in the germline V gene (reference sequence). V was clipped by 5 bases and J by 13 bases, with 11 bases between them. This CDR3 has 11 residues. CDR3: CASSTGKRLFF. CDR3 DNA: TGTGCCAGCAGTACAGGGAAGAGACTGTTTTTT.

The chain combines TRBV18 with TRBJ1-4; 7 bases fit TRBD1. V was clipped by 3 bases and J by 7 bases; unmatched bases: 5. This CDR3 has 14 amino acids. Germline V lookup: CDR1 KGHSH, CDR2 LQKENI. The CDR3 loop is CASSPPGTAEKLFF. CDR3 nucleotides: TGTGCCAGCTCACCGCCCGGGACAGCTGAAAAACTGTTTTTT. The variable domain in full, completed from reference TRBV18 and TRBJ1-4, reads NAGVMQNPRHLVRRRGQEARLRCSPMKGHSHVYWYRQLPEEGLKFMVYLQKENIIDESGMPKERFSAEFPKEGPSILRIQQVVRGDSAAYFCASSPPGTAEKLFFGSGTQLSVL.

The chain joins TRBV5-1 to TRBJ2-3, with D perhaps assigned TRBD1 or TRBD2 (5 bases each). Trimming took off 4 bases at V and 6 bases at J, with 21 bases between the two ends. Per germline, CDR1 SGHRS and CDR2 YFSETQ. The CDR3 loop spans 16 amino acids. In DNA, the CDR3 is TGCGCCAGCAGCCCGGACGAGGTTCCCGGGACCGATACGCAGTATTTT. Residues: CASSPDEVPGTDTQYF.

The V call is TRBV9, the J call TRBJ2-1, with TRBD2 matching 10 bases. This CDR3 has 16 amino acids. The germline V gene has CDR1 SGDLS and CDR2 YYNGEE. The junction had 5 bases not matched to a gene; V was cut back by 3 bases and J by 2 bases. Written as DNA, the CDR3 is TGTGCCAGCAGCGCTTCAACTAGCGGGACCTACAATGAGCAGTTCTTC. Its translation: CASSASTSGTYNEQFF.

The chain joins TRBV28 to TRBJ2-7; the D call may be TRBD1 or TRBD2 (5 bases each). There are 15 residues in the CDR3. V was cut by 5 bases and J by 6 bases, with 20 bases left in between. Looked up from germline, CDR1 is MDHEN and CDR2 is SYDVKM. CDR3 sequence reads: CASSAYLWGSGEQYF. CDR3 DNA sequence: TGTGCCAGCAGTGCATATTTATGGGGGAGTGGCGAGCAGTACTTC.

V is TRBV6-5 and J is TRBJ1-3; D remains ambiguous. The CDR3 totals 15 residues. Germline V gives CDR1 MNHEY, CDR2 SVGAGI. The V gene lost 8 bases and the J gene lost 0 bases, with 14 bases spanning the gap. This CDR3 reads CASCLFPGSGNTIYF. In nucleotides, the CDR3 is TGTGCCAGCTGTTTGTTTCCGGGCTCTGGAAACACCATATATTTT.

CDR3 nucleotide sequence: TGCGCCAGCAGTCAACTCCGGACAGGGCACGAGCAGTACTTC. This translates into CASSQLRTGHEQYF. V usage is TRBV23-1 and J usage is TRBJ2-7; TRBD1 agrees at 8 bases. TRBV23-1 is an open reading frame whose function is uncertain. The CDR3 has 14 amino acids. With V trimmed by 2 bases and J by 5 bases, 5 bases remained unmatched.

This clone was seen a single time. The chain couples TRBV7-9 to TRBJ2-7, with no clear D. Germline-derived CDR1 and CDR2 are SEHNR and FQNEAQ (reference sequence). This CDR3 contains 13 residues. V lost 2 bases to trimming and J lost 7 bases, with 12 bases between them. The CDR3 region has the DNA TGTGCCAGCAGCTTACAAACCGTTCGGGAGCAGTACTTC. It codes for CASSLQTVREQYF. Combining the CDR3 with reference TRBV7-9 and TRBJ2-7 gives the whole variable domain DTGVSQNPRHKITKRGQNVTFRCDPISEHNRLYWYRQTLGQGPEFLTYFQNEAQLEKSRLLSDRFSAERPKGSFSTLEIQRTEQGDSAMYLCASSLQTVREQYFGPGTRLTVT.

This clone was recorded a few times. V and J are TRBV27 and TRBJ1-5; D unresolved. CDR3 size: 13 residues. The V gene lost 0 bases and the J gene lost 7 bases, with 7 bases spanning the gap. CDR1 MNHEY and CDR2 SMNVEV come from the germline V gene (reference sequence). In DNA form, the CDR3 reads TGTGCCAGCAGTTTATCCACCGCACAGCCCCAGCATTTT. Translating it yields CASSLSTAQPQHF.

The chain couples TRBV2 to TRBJ2-1; 12 bases align to TRBD2. V lost 3 bases and J lost 2; bases outside the gene matches: 11. This CDR3 region has 19 residues. The germline V gene has CDR1 SNHLY and CDR2 FYNNEI. CDR3 region: CASSDGGRLAGVAYNEQFF. The DNA for the CDR3 is TGTGCCAGCAGTGATGGGGGAAGACTAGCGGGAGTCGCCTACAATGAGCAGTTCTTC.

Regarding this clone: Other DNA sequences in this sample translate to the same CDR3. The CDR3 here is CASSLADYGYTF. CDR3 in DNA: TGTGCCAGCAGTTTGGCGGACTATGGCTACACCTTC. V gene TRBV28 combines with J gene TRBJ1-2; D unresolved. Trimming pared 3 bases from V and 3 bases from J, leaving 5 bases between. Looked up from germline, CDR1 is MDHEN and CDR2 is SYDVKM. This CDR3 spans 12 amino acids.